The 21 T cell receptor beta chains listed next were all sequenced from one sample in a study of shared clonotypes between healthy human individuals. Profiling relied on immunoSEQ multiplex PCR, and the TCRdb table lists in-frame clones only, not all of them. In the table there are some 1.1 million clones, roughly 80% of which are singletons. Sequences were obtained from memory CD4+ T cells from PBMCs. Subset here: CD45RA-negative fraction. Receptors were obtained from a man between 18 and 35 years old in good health. Some clones in this sample may be carry-over from other donors' samples.

The chain combines TRBV7-2 with TRBJ1-6, with 7 nucleotides matching TRBD1. Germline trimming cut 5 bases from V and 10 bases from J; bases unmatched to any gene: 8. The CDR3 runs to 14 residues. Germline CDR1 is SGHTA and CDR2 is FQGNSA. The CDR3 DNA reads as TGTGCCAGCAGCCAAACAGGGGTCAACTCACCCCTCCACTTT. It translates to CASSQTGVNSPLHF.

The chain has TRBV7-2 and TRBJ2-5; TRBD2 matches 10 bases. The CDR3 has 18 amino acids. The germline V gene has CDR1 SGHTA and CDR2 FQGNSA. With 5 bases clipped from V and 1 base from J, the junction kept 13 bases outside the gene matches. The CDR3 loop reads CASSPSGWSSGGQETQYF. CDR3 nucleotide sequence: TGTGCCAGCAGCCCTAGCGGGTGGTCTAGCGGGGGCCAAGAGACCCAGTACTTC.

The CDR3 DNA is TGTGCCAGCACAGGACGGACGAACACCGGGGAGCTGTTTTTT. Translation: CASTGRTNTGELFF. The rearrangement uses TRBV7-8 and TRBJ2-2; D call uncertain. The germline CDR1 and CDR2 sequences are SGHVS and FQNEAQ. V lost 7 bases to trimming and J lost 0 bases, with 9 bases between them. CDR3 size: 14 residues.

This chain links TRBV7-2 with TRBJ1-5; no firm D call. The CDR3 sequence is 14 residues long. The V and J ends lost 3 bases and 3 bases respectively, with 9 bases between them. Germline lookup yields CDR1 SGHTA and CDR2 FQGNSA. CDR3 DNA sequence: TGTGCCAGCAGCTTTAACCCCTACAATCAGCCCCAGCATTTT. Protein: CASSFNPYNQPQHF.

There are a few counts of this clone. The rearrangement joins TRBV19 to TRBJ1-1; possibly TRBD1 for D (5 bases). CDR1 is LNHDA, CDR2 SQIVND, per germline (reference sequence). The V and J ends lost 10 bases and 5 bases respectively, with 14 bases between them. This CDR3 contains 12 residues. The CDR3 coding sequence is TGTGCCATCCCGGGGCAAGGAACTGAAGCTTTCTTT. Its translation: CAIPGQGTEAFF.

The chain links TRBV5-4 to TRBJ2-3; 11 bases map to TRBD1. V lost 4 bases to trimming and J lost 7 bases; unmatched junction nucleotides: 17. Germline V gene sequence: CDR1 SGHNT, CDR2 YYREEE (reference sequence). The CDR3 consists of 18 residues. The CDR3 DNA is TGTGCCAGCAGCGATGCTACCAGGACAGGGGGCAGTCAGAATACGCAGTATTTT. It encodes CASSDATRTGGSQNTQYF.

The V and J genes are TRBV5-6 and TRBJ2-7; D may correspond to TRBD1 or TRBD2 (5 bases each). V was clipped by 7 bases and J by 6 bases, with 23 bases between them. Germline-derived CDR1 and CDR2 are SGHDT and YYEEEE. There are 15 residues in the CDR3. The CDR3 loop is CASERRQFSASEQYF. The DNA for the CDR3 is TGTGCCAGCGAGCGGAGACAGTTCTCGGCAAGCGAGCAGTACTTC.

This sequence joins TRBV7-2 and TRBJ2-7, with D perhaps matching TRBD1 (6 bases). Germline CDR1 reads SGHTA; CDR2 reads FQGNSA. The CDR3 covers 15 residues. V lost 2 bases, J lost 3 bases, and 14 bases lay in between. CDR3 sequence: CASSLSPGVNYEQYF. The CDR3 DNA follows: TGTGCCAGCAGCTTAAGTCCAGGGGTGAACTACGAGCAGTACTTC.

The rearrangement joins TRBV4-1 to TRBJ2-3; possible D gene TRBD1, 6 bases. This CDR3 spans 15 amino acids. Germline CDR1 reads MGHRA; CDR2 reads YSYEKL. Trimming took off 3 bases at V and 0 bases at J, with 10 bases between the two ends. CDR3 amino acids: CASSHPGQSTDTQYF. In DNA, the CDR3 is TGCGCCAGCAGCCACCCCGGACAGAGCACAGATACGCAGTATTTT.

This clone has just a few counts. J is TRBJ2-2 and V is TRBV4-3; D is possibly TRBD1 or TRBD2 (6 bases each). Looked up from germline, CDR1 is LGHNA and CDR2 is YSLEER. Trimming left V 0 bases short and J 7 bases short, with 18 bases between. The CDR3 length is 17 residues. The CDR3, as DNA: TGCGCCAGCAGCCAAGAACTCGGTGGTGGGGGGCACGGGGAGCTGTTTTTT. Its translation is CASSQELGGGGHGELFF.

The CDR3 reads CASSLAYTGELFF. The CDR3 nucleotides are TGTGCCAGCAGCTTAGCTTACACCGGGGAGCTGTTTTTT. The chain links TRBV7-8 to TRBJ2-2, with D hard to call. V was pared by 0 bases and J by 3 bases, with 2 bases between. Germline V gives CDR1 SGHVS, CDR2 FQNEAQ. This CDR3 has 13 residues.

The CDR3 loop reads CASSLDPRASGANVLTF. CDR3 nucleotides: TGTGCCAGCAGCTTAGACCCGAGAGCGTCTGGGGCCAACGTCCTGACTTTC. This chain uses TRBV7-2 with TRBJ2-6; no definite D call. The CDR3 runs 17 residues. Germline lookup yields CDR1 SGHTA and CDR2 FQGNSA. V was cut by 1 base and J by 1 base, with 11 bases left in between.

V is TRBV5-4 and J is TRBJ2-6, with 7 bases lining up with TRBD1. The ends lost 4 bases at V and 4 bases at J; junction bases unmatched: 5. CDR1 and CDR2 from the germline V gene are SGHNT and YYREEE (reference sequence). This CDR3 region has 15 residues. The CDR3 DNA is TGTGCCAGCAGCACCACAGGGGTCGGGGCCAACGTCCTGACTTTC. Residues: CASSTTGVGANVLTF. The variable domain in full, with the rest retrieved from reference TRBV5-4 and TRBJ2-6, is ETGVTQSPTHLIKTRGQQVTLRCSSQSGHNTVSWYQQALGQGPQFIFQYYREEENGRGNFPPRFSGLQFPNYSSELNVNALELDDSALYLCASSTTGVGANVLTFGAGSRLTVL.

This chain links TRBV28 with TRBJ1-5; TRBD1 matches at 8 bases. Germline CDR1 is MDHEN and CDR2 is SYDVKM. V dropped 2 bases and J dropped 7; count of bases not matched to a gene: 7. There are 15 residues in the CDR3. The CDR3 DNA sequence: TGTGCCAGCAGTTTAGGACAGGGTGGAAGACAGCCCCAGCATTTT. The encoded protein is CASSLGQGGRQPQHF.

The chain links TRBV7-8 to TRBJ2-2; no definite D call. V lost 1 base and J 6 bases, leaving 12 bases between the germline ends. This CDR3 comprises 15 residues. Germline assignment: CDR1 SGHVS and CDR2 FQNEAQ. This chain's CDR3 is CASSLEGRLAGELFF. In DNA form, the CDR3 reads TGTGCCAGCAGCTTAGAAGGCAGGCTCGCCGGGGAGCTGTTTTTT.

The V and J genes are TRBV7-9 and TRBJ1-1; D not resolved. The CDR3 contains 14 residues. Trimming cost V 3 bases and J 5 bases, with 13 bases left between them. Germline V gives CDR1 SEHNR, CDR2 FQNEAQ (reference sequence). The chain's CDR3 is CASSFSIRGTEAFF. The DNA for the CDR3 is TGTGCCAGCAGCTTTTCGATTCGGGGAACTGAAGCTTTCTTT.

This clone was counted a few times. This chain uses TRBV13 with TRBJ2-5; D is uncertain. The DNA matches TRBJ2-7 better at its end, which makes the J call doubtful. CDR3 size: 16 residues. Germline V gene lookup returns CDR1 PRHDT and CDR2 FYEKMQ (reference sequence). Here the CDR3 DNA reads TGTGCCAGCAGCCCCCTGGCCTTCTCGCGCTCCTACGAGCAGTACTTC. It yields the protein CASSPLAFSRSYEQYF.

This clone was recorded once. The chain links TRBV7-9 to TRBJ1-4; D possibly corresponds to TRBD1 (6 bases). Germline V gives CDR1 SEHNR, CDR2 FQNEAQ (reference sequence). Trimming took 4 bases from V and 0 from J, leaving 9 bases between them. The CDR3 totals 15 residues. CDR3 protein: CASSSGQTTNEKLFF. In DNA, the CDR3 is TGTGCCAGCAGCTCCGGACAGACAACTAATGAAAAACTGTTTTTT.

The chain carries TRBV7-9 and TRBJ2-5, with TRBD1 matching over 8 bases. Germline V gene data show CDR1 as SEHNR and CDR2 as FQNEAQ (reference sequence). This CDR3 has 13 residues. Trimming cost V 5 bases and J 6 bases; bases outside gene matches: 5. As DNA, the CDR3 is TGTGCCAGCAGCATTCGACAGGGGCAGACCCAGTACTTC. Its protein product is CASSIRQGQTQYF.

The chain uses TRBV2 and TRBJ2-1; 8 bases fit TRBD2. Germline CDR1 and CDR2: SNHLY and FYNNEI. The CDR3 totals 14 residues. The J segment lost 8 bases and the V segment lost 3 bases, leaving 6 bases of the junction unmatched. Here the CDR3 DNA reads TGTGCCAGCAGTGAGGGAGCGGGAGTTTATGAGCAGTTCTTC. Encoded protein: CASSEGAGVYEQFF.

V and J are TRBV7-2 and TRBJ1-3; tentatively, D is TRBD1 (5 bases). The CDR3 consists of 15 residues. Trimming left V 1 base short and J 3 bases short, with 10 bases between. From germline, CDR1 is SGHTA and CDR2 FQGNSA. CDR3 residues: CASSLVRTNGNTIYF. CDR3 bases: TGTGCCAGCAGCTTAGTCAGGACAAATGGAAACACCATATATTTT.